This record looks at one T cell receptor (beta chain) sequence and its context. Different DNA sequences within this sample yield the same CDR3. This entry is derived from a study of shared clonotypes between healthy human individuals. On the study more broadly: Three plates each covered CD4 naive and memory; CD8 naive two, CD8 memory one.

The authors' processing: ImmunoSEQ output lacked quality scores and full-length reads, limiting matched filtering. The table came from immunoSEQ multiplex PCR; TCRdb's copy has only in-frame clones and leaves some out. The V and J calls and clone size were taken over from that table, and D and trimming were inferred from the DNA. The profile shows roughly 1 million clones, approximately 80% of them singletons. The CDR3 contains 12 residues. V dropped 6 bases and J dropped 7 bases, with 12 bases sitting between them. Germline values: CDR1 SQVTM, CDR2 ANQGSEA. The clonotype was recovered from a man between 18 and 35 years old in good health. Some clones in this sample may be carry-over from other donors' samples. The genes are TRBV29-1 and TRBJ1-4, with D possibly being TRBD1 (5 bases). The sample taken for sequencing was memory CD4+ T cells from PBMCs. Subset of the sample: CD45RA-negative fraction. For the CDR3, the DNA is TGCAGCGTGGGCAGGGCGGGTGAAAAACTGTTTTTT. This encodes CSVGRAGEKLFF.